This T cell receptor beta chain was profiled in a study of cytomegalovirus exposure and HLA in healthy donors. Findings of the study overall: TCR association rates varied by HLA locus in a later analysis, with DRB1 highest and HLA-C lowest.

A remark on this clone: Its antigen is as yet unknown.

13 Jbeta primers and 60 Vbeta primers were used for the PCR. TCRdb's copy holds only in-frame clones and misses some; the assay was immunoSEQ multiplex PCR. The sample gives about 170,000 clones, 60% to 85% of which show up once; approximately 0.76% is in the top ten. Germline V gene lookup returns CDR1 SQVTM and CDR2 ANQGSEA. The CDR3 consists of 12 residues. The V end was cut by 7 bases, the J end by 5 bases, with 14 bases between. This TCR was sampled from a female donor in good health and CMV-seronegative. The specimen sequenced was PBMCs. The V and J genes are TRBV29-1 and TRBJ2-5, with a tentative D call TRBD2 (6 bases). CDR3 in amino acids: CSAPRGGETQYF. The CDR3 nucleotides read TGCAGCGCCCCCCGGGGAGGCGAGACCCAGTACTTC. Full variable domain (remainder filled in from reference TRBV29-1 and TRBJ2-5): SAVISQKPSRDICQRGTSLTIQCQVDSQVTMMFWYRQQPGQSLTLIATANQGSEATYESGFVIDKFPISRPNLTFSTLTVSNMSPEDSSIYLCSAPRGGETQYFGPGTRLLVL.